This T cell receptor (beta chain) came from a study of cytomegalovirus exposure and HLA in healthy donors. Study overall: When fewer than 400 donors were genotyped, roughly 82% of them were found to fall in the Caucasian-associated ancestry cluster.

This clone was counted between two and nine times. Its antigen is not known. Primers: 60 Vbeta forward and 13 Jbeta reverse. Libraries were prepared by immunoSEQ multiplex PCR; TCRdb keeps only in-frame clonotypes and omits some of them. The sample includes 60,000 to 90,000 clones, approximately 70% of them seen just once. Findings and limits, study-wide: The Asian-associated ancestry cluster reportedly had fewer N-insertions than the approximately 630-donor mean in a later analysis.

The clonotype comes from a woman between 45 and 65 years old in good health and CMV-seropositive. The sample comprised PBMCs.

CDR3 nucleotide sequence: TGCGCCAGCAGCGGGACAGGGAATGGCTACACCTTC. This sequence encodes CASSGTGNGYTF. The genes are TRBV4-3 and TRBJ1-2; 9 nucleotides line up with TRBD1. There are 12 residues in the CDR3. V gave up 5 bases and J gave up 6 bases; unmatched junction bases: 1. From germline, CDR1 is LGHNA and CDR2 YSLEER.